This is a list of T cell receptor beta chains from one sample in a study of blood T cell repertoires in COVID-19. Clones were sequenced by immunoSEQ multiplex PCR, and TCRdb holds only the in-frame ones, with some missing. The repertoire holds under 400,000 clones, with 88% as singletons. Sequenced input: PBMCs or T cells enriched from blood (not recorded which). The receptors were gathered from a woman in her twenties or thirties who had been exposed to COVID-19. The CDR3 runs from the conserved cysteine through the conserved F or W. D genes are given only for firm matches. Rows may omit the clone size; those that give it use once, few, many or a size class.

length	size	D	V	J	CDR3	DNA
16	.	TRBD2	TRBV9	TRBJ2-2	CASSLSGTSVWGELFF	TGTGCCAGCAGCTTATCCGGGACTAGCGTTTGGGGGGAGCTGTTTTTT
15	.	.	TRBV15	TRBJ2-7	CATSRDITGSLEQYF	TGTGCCACCAGCAGAGACATAACGGGTTCCCTCGAGCAGTACTTC
11	.	.	TRBV6-5	TRBJ2-1	CASSLYNEQFF	TGTGCCAGCAGTCTATACAATGAGCAGTTCTTC
15	.	.	TRBV27	TRBJ2-5	CASSLSRGYQETQYF	TGTGCCAGCAGTTTGAGCAGGGGCTACCAAGAGACCCAGTACTTC
15	.	TRBD2	TRBV19	TRBJ2-1	CASSTGTSSINEQFF	TGTGCCAGTAGTACCGGGACTAGCTCAATCAATGAGCAGTTCTTC
16	.	TRBD2	TRBV28	TRBJ2-1	CASRWTSGRAYNEQFF	TGTGCCAGCAGGTGGACTAGCGGGAGGGCGTACAATGAGCAGTTCTTC
14	.	.	TRBV18	TRBJ1-4	CASSPGNLNEKLFF	TGTGCCAGCTCACCCGGGAACCTGAATGAAAAACTGTTTTTT
17	.	.	TRBV2	TRBJ1-5	CASSEYGVRAGNQPQHF	TGTGCCAGCAGTGAATATGGTGTCAGGGCAGGCAATCAGCCCCAGCATTTT
15	once	.	TRBV6-6	TRBJ2-3	CASRRAGNPTDTQYF	TGTGCCAGCAGGCGTGCGGGTAACCCCACAGATACGCAGTATTTT
13	.	.	TRBV11-3	TRBJ2-5	CASSLGDQETQYF	TGTGCCAGCAGCCTCGGGGACCAAGAGACCCAGTACTTC
15	.	.	TRBV7-3	TRBJ2-7	CASSLTPSGPREQYF	TGTGCCAGCAGCTTAACGCCCAGCGGGCCTCGCGAGCAGTACTTC
15	.	TRBD2	TRBV28	TRBJ2-7	CARQSGGEGPYEQYF	TGTGCCCGCCAATCCGGGGGGGAGGGGCCCTACGAGCAGTACTTC
17	.	TRBD1	TRBV5-5	TRBJ1-4	CASSWGTGGLANEKLFF	TGTGCCAGCAGCTGGGGGACAGGGGGATTAGCTAATGAAAAACTGTTTTTT
16	once	TRBD2	TRBV14	TRBJ2-3	CASSARLAPSTDTQYF	TGTGCCAGCAGCGCGCGACTAGCGCCCAGCACAGATACGCAGTATTTT
15	.	.	TRBV9	TRBJ1-1	CASSVGGLMNTEAFF	TGTGCCAGCAGCGTCGGGGGACTAATGAACACTGAAGCTTTCTTT
11	.	.	TRBV28	TRBJ2-7	CASSAPIEQYF	TGTGCCAGCAGTGCCCCTATCGAGCAGTACTTC
14	.	.	TRBV9	TRBJ1-5	CASSGGLGNQPQHF	TGTGCCAGCAGCGGGGGCCTGGGCAATCAGCCCCAGCATTTT
17	.	TRBD1	TRBV25-1	TRBJ1-2	CASSELSPPRGDYGYTF	TGTGCCAGCAGTGAACTCAGCCCTCCCAGGGGGGACTATGGCTACACCTTC
16	.	TRBD2	TRBV27	TRBJ2-3	CASSLWGGLRADTQYF	TGTGCCAGCAGTTTATGGGGGGGGTTACGAGCAGATACGCAGTATTTT
14	.	TRBD2	TRBV5-1	TRBJ2-7	CASSLAGGFDEQYF	TGCGCCAGCAGCTTGGCCGGGGGGTTCGACGAGCAGTACTTC
18	.	TRBD2	TRBV6-2/TRBV6-3	TRBJ2-1	CASSSGTSGGTSYNEQFF	TGTGCCAGCAGTTCCGGGACTAGCGGGGGCACCTCCTACAATGAGCAGTTCTTC
14	.	.	TRBV3-1/TRBV3-2	TRBJ1-5	CASSQGGGDQPQHF	TGTGCCAGCAGCCAGGGGGGTGGGGATCAGCCCCAGCATTTT
13	.	.	TRBV2	TRBJ1-6	CATQTNMGSPLHF	TGTGCCACGCAGACTAATATGGGGTCACCCCTCCACTTT
16	.	TRBD1	TRBV10-3	TRBJ2-4	CAISDGVGTGGVFQYF	TGTGCCATCAGTGATGGTGTCGGGACAGGGGGCGTCTTTCAGTACTTC
16	.	.	TRBV4-2	TRBJ2-2	CASSQGRARSIGELFF	TGTGCCAGCAGCCAAGGGAGGGCAAGGTCTATCGGGGAGCTGTTTTTT
13	.	TRBD1	TRBV2	TRBJ2-7	CASRADRGGEQYF	TGTGCCAGCAGAGCTGACAGGGGTGGCGAGCAGTACTTC
15	.	.	TRBV28	TRBJ1-5	CASSFLDRENQPQHF	TGTGCCAGCAGTTTTTTGGACAGAGAAAATCAGCCCCAGCATTTT
16	.	.	TRBV7-2	TRBJ1-3	CASSLRWRDSGNTIYF	TGTGCCAGCAGCCTTCGATGGCGGGACTCTGGAAACACCATATATTTT
13	.	TRBD1	TRBV6-5	TRBJ2-5	CAGSRGIWETQYF	TGTGCCGGTTCCAGGGGGATTTGGGAGACCCAGTACTTC
16	.	.	TRBV28	TRBJ2-4	CASSPQGAVAKNIQYF	TGTGCCAGCAGTCCCCAGGGCGCCGTAGCCAAAAACATTCAGTACTTC
14	.	TRBD2	TRBV6-5	TRBJ2-1	CASSFGTSGSEQFF	TGTGCCAGCAGTTTTGGGACTAGCGGGAGTGAGCAGTTCTTC
17	.	TRBD1	TRBV5-1	TRBJ2-7	CASSLRDRGSSSYEQYF	TGCGCCAGCAGCTTGCGAGACAGGGGATCCAGCTCCTACGAGCAGTACTTC
15	.	TRBD1	TRBV28	TRBJ2-7	CASSSPRQGTYEQYF	TGTGCCAGCAGTTCCCCGCGACAGGGAACCTACGAGCAGTACTTC
14	.	.	TRBV19	TRBJ2-1	CASSIWSGVVEQFF	TGTGCCAGTAGTATCTGGTCGGGAGTAGTTGAGCAGTTCTTC
16	.	TRBD2	TRBV19	TRBJ2-2	CASSLPSGSATGELFF	TGTGCCAGTAGTCTTCCCAGCGGGAGTGCCACCGGGGAGCTGTTTTTT
13	.	TRBD1	TRBV6-5	TRBJ1-1	CASSKQGPTEAFF	TGTGCCAGCAGTAAACAGGGGCCCACTGAAGCTTTCTTT
12	.	.	TRBV6-5	TRBJ2-5	CASSGTQETQYF	TGTGCCAGCAGCGGGACTCAAGAGACCCAGTACTTC
15	.	TRBD1	TRBV5-1	TRBJ2-3	CASSPRTGGEDTQYF	TGCGCCAGCAGCCCCCGGACAGGGGGCGAAGATACGCAGTATTTT
12	.	.	TRBV10-1	TRBJ1-2	CASSPGDYGYTF	TGCGCCAGCAGTCCCGGGGACTATGGCTACACCTTC
15	.	TRBD1	TRBV7-9	TRBJ1-5	CASSLGAGGDQPQHF	TGTGCCAGCAGCTTAGGGGCAGGGGGCGATCAGCCCCAGCATTTT
15	.	TRBD1	TRBV19	TRBJ1-1	CASSITGQGNTEAFF	TGTGCCAGTAGTATAACCGGACAGGGGAACACTGAAGCTTTCTTT
13	.	TRBD1	TRBV24-1	TRBJ2-3	CATSGQGADTQYF	TGTGCCACCAGTGGACAGGGGGCAGATACGCAGTATTTT
14	.	TRBD2	TRBV6-5	TRBJ2-1	CASSGGGVYNEQFF	TGTGCCAGCTCCGGGGGGGGAGTCTACAATGAGCAGTTCTTC
14	few	.	TRBV13	TRBJ2-5	CASSTQGYQETQYF	TGTGCCAGCAGCACGCAGGGGTACCAAGAGACCCAGTACTTC
15	.	TRBD1	TRBV6-4	TRBJ1-6	CASSAGQGDNSPLHF	TGTGCCAGCAGTGCGGGGCAGGGGGACAATTCACCCCTCCACTTT
15	.	TRBD1	TRBV19	TRBJ1-5	CASRDRTGEHQPQHF	TGTGCCAGTAGGGACAGGACAGGGGAGCATCAGCCCCAGCATTTT
14	once	.	TRBV7-3	TRBJ1-1	CASSLGPSGPEAFF	TGTGCCAGCAGCTTAGGGCCCTCCGGTCCTGAAGCTTTCTTT
13	.	.	TRBV5-1	TRBJ2-7	CASSLTGSYEQYF	TGCGCCAGCAGCTTAACAGGCTCCTACGAGCAGTACTTC
17	.	.	TRBV5-1	TRBJ1-3	CASSLARAGSAGNTIYF	TGCGCCAGCAGCTTGGCCAGGGCAGGGTCGGCTGGAAACACCATATATTTT
16	.	TRBD2	TRBV3-1/TRBV3-2	TRBJ2-7	CASSQTTTSGSYEQYF	TGTGCCAGCAGCCAAACGACAACTAGCGGATCCTACGAGCAGTACTTC
14	.	TRBD1	TRBV15	TRBJ1-5	CATSRAGGFQPQHF	TGTGCCACCAGCAGAGCAGGGGGGTTTCAGCCCCAGCATTTT
16	.	.	TRBV7-2	TRBJ2-7	CASSLLNRVSVHEQYF	TGTGCCAGCAGCTTACTCAACAGGGTATCCGTCCACGAGCAGTACTTC
13	.	TRBD1	TRBV13	TRBJ1-1	CASSWTGGTEAFF	TGTGCCAGCAGCTGGACAGGGGGCACTGAAGCTTTCTTT
16	.	TRBD2	TRBV20-1	TRBJ2-1	CSASISFSGRNNEQFF	TGCAGTGCTAGTATATCTTTCAGCGGGAGAAACAATGAGCAGTTCTTC
12	.	TRBD1	TRBV29-1	TRBJ2-7	CSVSGTGYEQYF	TGCAGCGTTTCCGGGACAGGCTACGAGCAGTACTTC
17	.	.	TRBV3-1/TRBV3-2	TRBJ2-7	CASSPNAPGLAIYEQYF	TGTGCCAGCAGCCCCAATGCGCCGGGACTCGCAATCTACGAGCAGTACTTC
13	.	.	TRBV18	TRBJ1-2	CASSPGLIYGYTF	TGTGCCAGCTCACCGGGACTTATCTATGGCTACACCTTC
11	.	.	TRBV20-1	TRBJ1-2	CSAPFNYGYTF	TGCAGTGCTCCCTTTAACTATGGCTACACCTTC
14	.	.	TRBV19	TRBJ2-1	CASSGQETYNEQFF	TGTGCCAGTAGTGGGCAAGAAACCTACAATGAGCAGTTCTTC
18	once	TRBD2	TRBV3-1/TRBV3-2	TRBJ2-5	CASSQAGGLAGAQETQYF	TGTGCCAGCAGCCAAGCTGGGGGACTAGCGGGGGCCCAAGAGACCCAGTACTTC